A single T cell receptor (beta chain) is shown here with its context. The data originate from a study of blood T cells in healthy people across ages. Using a J-beta primer mix together with a sample-barcoded 5' primer, a second PCR was run for roughly 7 to 12 cycles. TCRdb re-derived calls from the 5' RACE reads in MiXCR, one entry per CDR3 protein. The table records roughly 700,000 distinct CDR3 sequences, roughly 32% of them present only once. The CDR3 length is 14 residues. This rearrangement joins TRBV12-3 or TRBV12-4 to TRBJ2-4; TRBD2 is a possible D gene (6 bases). The DNA end lines up better with TRBJ2-7; the J call may be wrong. Sequenced input: blood. This TCR came from a woman older than 75 in good health. CDR3 in amino acids: CASGGGPLPYEQYF. The CDR3 region has the DNA TGTGCCAGCGGAGGAGGGCCGCTACCCTACGAGCAGTACTTC.